The 13 T cell receptor beta chains presented below share a single source sample, sequenced in a study of blood T cell repertoires in COVID-19. Generated by immunoSEQ multiplex PCR, the TCRdb table keeps only in-frame clones and is missing some. This table has 150,000 to 200,000 clones, about 87% appearing once. The sequenced material came from peripheral blood. The receptor source for this set is a woman in her 70s with COVID-19, enrolled during active disease.

This chain connects TRBV19 to TRBJ2-5; 8 bases agree with TRBD2. Germline values: CDR1 LNHDA, CDR2 SQIVND (reference sequence). The V gene end was trimmed by 6 bases and the J gene end by 4 bases; junction bases not matched to a gene: 10. CDR3 length: 15 amino acids. The CDR3 loop is CASSRNTAGVETQYF. Written as DNA, the CDR3 is TGTGCCAGTAGCAGAAACACAGCGGGAGTAGAGACCCAGTACTTC.

The V call is TRBV6-1, the J call TRBJ1-2, with D unclear. There are 14 residues in the CDR3. V lost 2 bases to trimming and J lost 4 bases, with 11 bases between them. Germline CDR1 MNHNS, CDR2 SASEGT. This CDR3 is CASSEFTGGYGYTF. The CDR3 DNA is TGTGCCAGCAGTGAATTCACCGGCGGCTATGGCTACACCTTC.

The gene calls are TRBV20-1 and TRBJ2-2; no clear D. V shed 3 bases and J shed 0 bases, with 11 bases lying between them. Germline CDR1 reads DFQATT; CDR2 reads SNEGSKA (reference sequence). This CDR3 contains 15 residues. CDR3 sequence reads: CSASDWPSNTGELFF. CDR3 coding DNA: TGCAGTGCTAGTGATTGGCCCTCGAACACCGGGGAGCTGTTTTTT.

The chain uses TRBV28 and TRBJ1-4, with TRBD1 as a possible D gene (6 bases). This CDR3 has 13 residues. Per the germline V gene, CDR1 is MDHEN and CDR2 is SYDVKM. V gave up 6 bases and J gave up 8 bases, with 13 bases separating them. The CDR3 spells CASSPGVREKLFF. CDR3 nucleotides: TGTGCCAGCAGCCCAGGGGTACGGGAAAAACTGTTTTTT.

The rearrangement joins TRBV28 to TRBJ1-2; 9 bases match TRBD1. The CDR3 covers 20 residues. Looked up from germline, CDR1 is MDHEN and CDR2 is SYDVKM. Trimming took 2 bases from V and 8 from J; bases not matched to a gene: 24. CDR3 sequence: CASSLARTGVPTGEMIGYTF. CDR3 DNA: TGTGCCAGCAGTTTAGCTAGGACAGGGGTTCCTACTGGAGAAATGATAGGCTACACCTTC.

J is TRBJ2-7 and V is TRBV4-2, with D perhaps matching TRBD1 (6 bases). CDR3 length: 16 residues. Trimming pared 0 bases from V and 3 bases from J, leaving 15 bases between. The germline V gene encodes CDR1 LGHNA and CDR2 YNFKEQ. In DNA form, the CDR3 reads TGTGCCAGCAGCCAAGATCCCGCAGGGGCCAGCTACGAGCAGTACTTC. Its protein product is CASSQDPAGASYEQYF.

The chain recombines TRBV25-1 with TRBJ1-2, with 9 positions matching TRBD1. Germline CDR1 is MGHDK and CDR2 is SYGVNS. The CDR3 contains 14 residues. With 5 bases clipped from V and 4 bases from J, the junction kept 5 bases outside the gene matches. CDR3 nucleotide sequence: TGTGCCAGCAGTAAGACAGGGGGTAGCTATGGCTACACCTTC. Encoded protein: CASSKTGGSYGYTF.

This sequence joins TRBV30 and TRBJ2-5; D possibly corresponds to TRBD1 (6 bases). Germline V lookup: CDR1 GTSNPN, CDR2 SVGIG (reference sequence). Trimming stripped 3 bases from V and 5 bases from J, with 16 bases between. The CDR3 consists of 14 residues. CDR3 nucleotide sequence: TGTGCCTGGAGACACGTGGGGGCTCCGGAGACCCAGTACTTC. It encodes CAWRHVGAPETQYF.

The chain is built from TRBV10-1 and TRBJ1-2; TRBD1 matches 12 bases. Germline V gene sequence: CDR1 WNHNN, CDR2 SYGVQD (reference sequence). The CDR3 is made up of 13 amino acids. V shed 4 bases and J 8 bases; nucleotides not matched to a gene: 2. The DNA for the CDR3 is TGCGCCAGCAGTGGGGACAGGGGGCTGGGCTACACCTTC. Translation: CASSGDRGLGYTF.

The CDR3 region is CASSLVQDRRNEQFF. DNA for the CDR3: TGTGCCAGCAGCTTGGTGCAGGATCGGCGTAATGAGCAGTTCTTC. This sequence joins TRBV5-4 and TRBJ2-1; D is uncertain. CDR1 and CDR2 from the germline V gene are SGHNT and YYREEE (reference sequence). The CDR3 runs 15 residues. Trimming cost V 0 bases and J 7 bases, with 14 bases left between them.

This clone was observed a few times. The chain joins TRBV24-1 to TRBJ2-7; D ambiguous. With 12 bases removed from V and 3 bases from J, the gap between germline ends came to 11 bases. From germline, CDR1 is KGHDR and CDR2 SFDVKD. The CDR3 loop spans 11 amino acids. The CDR3 DNA is TGTGCCCCCCGAAGACTCTACGAGCAGTACTTC. The encoded protein is CAPRRLYEQYF.

The chain links TRBV28 to TRBJ2-7; 8 bases are shared with TRBD1. Germline CDR1 reads MDHEN; CDR2 reads SYDVKM. V lost 5 bases and J lost 8; bases outside the gene matches: 11. This CDR3 has 14 residues. The CDR3 spells CASSKGTGALKQYF. The CDR3, as DNA: TGTGCCAGCAGTAAAGGGACAGGAGCTCTCAAGCAGTACTTC.

The V call is TRBV5-1, the J call TRBJ1-2, with D perhaps TRBD1 (5 bases). This CDR3 comprises 15 residues. With 0 bases removed from V and 5 bases from J, the gap between germline ends came to 14 bases. Germline CDR1 reads SGHRS; CDR2 reads YFSETQ. CDR3 region: CASSLAAGHLYGYTF. CDR3 nucleotide sequence: TGCGCCAGCAGCTTGGCGGCAGGGCATTTGTATGGCTACACCTTC.